The entry below describes one T cell receptor beta chain. How the authors handled the data: The authors estimated nucleated cell counts from reference gene primer amplification. TCRdb's copy holds only in-frame clones and misses some; the assay was immunoSEQ multiplex PCR. V and J calls and clone size are copied from that table; D and trimming were computed from the DNA. The data contain some 240,000 clones, 60% to 85% of them singletons. The data stem from a study of blood T cell repertoires in COVID-19. Whole-study context: Samples representing acute and convalescent COVID-19 were sourced from the United States, Italy and Spain. Sample material is recorded as cDNA or gDNA derived from T cells, B-cell-depleted T cells, or PBMCs.

Trimming took 3 bases from V and 8 from J, leaving 16 bases between them. This CDR3 has 14 amino acids. In germline, CDR1 is KGHSH, CDR2 LQKENI. The sequence was collected from a woman in her sixties or seventies with acute or convalescent COVID-19. The chain combines TRBV18 with TRBJ1-2; possibly TRBD1 for D (5 bases). The material sequenced was peripheral blood. In nucleotides, the CDR3 is TGTGCCAGCTCACCGAACAGCAGGGATGGCGGCTACACCTTC. Protein: CASSPNSRDGGYTF. The variable domain in full, completed from reference TRBV18 and TRBJ1-2, reads NAGVMQNPRHLVRRRGQEARLRCSPMKGHSHVYWYRQLPEEGLKFMVYLQKENIIDESGMPKERFSAEFPKEGPSILRIQQVVRGDSAAYFCASSPNSRDGGYTFGSGTRLTVV.